This TCR beta chain was identified in a study of blood T cell repertoires in COVID-19. Across the study: Acute and convalescent COVID-19 samples came from the United States, Italy and Spain.

V shed 5 bases and J shed 2 bases, with 19 bases lying between them. The CDR3 has 16 residues. Germline V gene lookup returns CDR1 LNHDA and CDR2 SQIVND (reference sequence). Original processing methods: Using reference gene primer amplification, nucleated cell counts were estimated. Profiled with immunoSEQ multiplex PCR; TCRdb holds only in-frame clones, not every one. V and J calls and clone size come straight from that table; D and trimming were deduced from the DNA. The sample carries 200,000 to 250,000 clones, around 84% recorded once. Source material: peripheral blood. This sequence joins TRBV19 and TRBJ2-7, with D maybe TRBD1 (6 bases). This clonotype was obtained from a human donor in a cohort sampled during active COVID-19. The CDR3 nucleotides are TGTGCCAGTAGTCCCCGGTCCGGGACACACACCTACGAGCAGTACTTC. Translated: CASSPRSGTHTYEQYF. The full variable domain, its missing parts supplied by reference TRBV19 and TRBJ2-7, is DGGITQSPKYLFRKEGQNVTLSCEQNLNHDAMYWYRQDPGQGLRLIYYSQIVNDFQKGDIAEGYSVSREKKESFPLTVTSAQKNPTAFYLCASSPRSGTHTYEQYFGPGTRLTVT.